The clone carrying this T cell receptor beta chain was observed many times. V was cut by 0 bases and J by 7 bases, with 4 bases left in between. The length of the CDR3 is 11 residues. This entry comes from a study of response to subunit inactivated influenza vaccine. TCRdb passed the RT-PCR reads through MiXCR, listing each CDR3 protein once. The sample shows 450,000 to 600,000 distinct CDR3 sequences, 15% to 20% of them seen only once. The sample consisted of CD4+ T cells sorted from PBMCs, taken roughly 24 months after vaccination. The genes are TRBV12-3 or TRBV12-4 and TRBJ2-7, with D uncertain. The receptor's source is a man between 50 and 75 years old who received an inactivated influenza vaccine. The CDR3 nucleotides are TGTGCCAGCAGTTTAGCGTGGGAGCAGTACTTC. Its translation: CASSLAWEQYF.